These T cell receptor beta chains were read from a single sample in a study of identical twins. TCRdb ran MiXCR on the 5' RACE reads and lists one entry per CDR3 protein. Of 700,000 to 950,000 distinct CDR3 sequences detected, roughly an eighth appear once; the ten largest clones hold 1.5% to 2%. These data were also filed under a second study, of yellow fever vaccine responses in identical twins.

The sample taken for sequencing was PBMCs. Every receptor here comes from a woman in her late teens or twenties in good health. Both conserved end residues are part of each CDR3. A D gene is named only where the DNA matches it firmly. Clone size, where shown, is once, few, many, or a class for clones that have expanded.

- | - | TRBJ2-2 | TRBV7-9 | TGTGCCAGCAGCTTATCGGGGCAAAGGTCGAACACCGGGGAGCTGTTTTTT | CASSLSGQRSNTGELFF
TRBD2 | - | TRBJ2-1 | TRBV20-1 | TGCAGTGCTAGAGGAGCGGGAGGGCCTGGGGAGCAGTTCTTC | CSARGAGGPGEQFF
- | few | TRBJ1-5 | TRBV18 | TGTGCCAGCTCACGTGAGTCTTATAGCAATCAGCCCCAGCATTTT | CASSRESYSNQPQHF
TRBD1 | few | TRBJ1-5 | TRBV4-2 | TGTGCCAGCAGCCAAGGCCAACAGGGGGCTAGCAATCAGCCCCAGCATTTT | CASSQGQQGASNQPQHF
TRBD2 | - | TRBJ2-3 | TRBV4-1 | TGCGCCAGCAGCCAAGATCGGTCAAGACTAGCGGGGGTAGGGGGCACAGATACGCAGTATTTT | CASSQDRSRLAGVGGTDTQYF
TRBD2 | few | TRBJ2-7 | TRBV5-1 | TGCGCCAGCAGCTTGGGCGGGGGTCCTCGGGGAGACGAGCAGTACTTC | CASSLGGGPRGDEQYF
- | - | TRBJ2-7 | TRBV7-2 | TGTGCCAGCAGTCCTGGTCGGCTAGCCGGGCAGTACTTC | CASSPGRLAGQYF
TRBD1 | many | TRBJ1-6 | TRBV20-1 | TGCAGTGCGGTAATCGGGACAGGGATTTTTTCACCCCTCCACTTT | CSAVIGTGIFSPLHF
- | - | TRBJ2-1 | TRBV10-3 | TGTGCCATCAGTCCGGAATACGGACGGGATGAGCAGTTCTTC | CAISPEYGRDEQFF
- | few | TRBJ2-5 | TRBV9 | TGTGCCAGCAGCGTAGATATCCTCCAAGAGACCCAGTACTTC | CASSVDILQETQYF
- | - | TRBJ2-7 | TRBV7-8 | TGTGCCAGCAGCTTAGAGGGGGTTGCTTTTGGCGAGCAGTACTTC | CASSLEGVAFGEQYF
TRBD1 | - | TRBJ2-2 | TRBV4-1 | TGCGCCAGCAGCCAGAGACAGGGATCGACTCGCACCGGGGAGCTGTTTTTT | CASSQRQGSTRTGELFF
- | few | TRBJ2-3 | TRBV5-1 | TGCGCCAGCAGCTTTAGAACAGTCTCAGATACGCAGTATTTT | CASSFRTVSDTQYF
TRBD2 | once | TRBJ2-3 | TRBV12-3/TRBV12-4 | TGTGCCAGCACTTTTAGGACTAGCGGGAGGCCAGATACGCAGTATTTT | CASTFRTSGRPDTQYF
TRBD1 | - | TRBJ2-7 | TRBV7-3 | TGTGCCAGCAGCTTAGTACAGGGGGCGGGAGAGCAGTACTTC | CASSLVQGAGEQYF
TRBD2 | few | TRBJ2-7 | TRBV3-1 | TGTGCCAGCAGCCAAGATAATCGGGAGGGCCGAGGGGAGCAGTACTTC | CASSQDNREGRGEQYF
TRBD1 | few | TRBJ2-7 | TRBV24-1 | TGTGCCACCAGTGGGGGACAGGGAAACGAGCAGTACTTC | CATSGGQGNEQYF
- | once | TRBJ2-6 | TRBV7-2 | TGTGCCAGCAGACCCGGGACCGGGGCCAACGTCCTGACTTTC | CASRPGTGANVLTF
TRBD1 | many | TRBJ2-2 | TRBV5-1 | TGCGCCAGCAGCCTGGACAGGGGAGTCGCCGGGGAGCTGTTTTTT | CASSLDRGVAGELFF
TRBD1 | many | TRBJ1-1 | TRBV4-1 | TGCGCCAGCAGCCTCAGGGGGATGAACACTGAAGCTTTCTTT | CASSLRGMNTEAFF
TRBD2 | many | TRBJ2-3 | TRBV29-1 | TGCAGCGGTTGTAGCGGGATAGCAGATACGCAGTATTTT | CSGCSGIADTQYF
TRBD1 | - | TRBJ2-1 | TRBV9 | TGTGCCAGCAGCGTAGAGGGACAGCTAAAGGGGGAGCAGTTCTTC | CASSVEGQLKGEQFF
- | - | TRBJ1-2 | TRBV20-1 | TGCAGTGCTAGAATAGGACAGCTCTATGGCTACACCTTC | CSARIGQLYGYTF
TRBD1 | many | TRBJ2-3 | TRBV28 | TGTGCCAGCAGCCGACCGGGGACAGGGACCACAGATACGCAGTATTTT | CASSRPGTGTTDTQYF